Listed below are T cell receptor beta chains from one sample, sequenced in a study of shared clonotypes between healthy human individuals. Generated by immunoSEQ multiplex PCR, the TCRdb table keeps only in-frame clones and is missing some. This sample has roughly 1.5 million clones; about 98% occur once, and the top ten carry approximately 0.45%. Sequencing was carried out using naive CD4+ T cells sorted from blood. The receptors shown here come from a man aged 30 to 39 in good health. CDR3s include the opening cysteine and the closing phenylalanine or tryptophan. A D gene is named only where the DNA matches it firmly. A clone size is listed for some rows: how often the clone was seen (once, few, many), or a class if it is expanded.

TRBV4-3	TRBJ2-1	.	TRBD2	CASSQDVAGGGNEQFF	TGCGCCAGCAGCCAAGATGTAGCGGGAGGCGGGAATGAGCAGTTCTTC
TRBV27	TRBJ2-5	once	.	CASSPSSQGETQYF	TGTGCCAGCAGCCCCTCTTCCCAAGGAGAGACCCAGTACTTC
TRBV18	TRBJ1-5	.	TRBD1	CASSLQGARDQPQHF	TGTGCCAGCTCACTGCAGGGGGCTCGTGATCAGCCCCAGCATTTT
TRBV6-5	TRBJ1-1	.	.	CASSLEGNTEAFF	TGTGCCAGCAGTCTGGAGGGTAACACTGAAGCTTTCTTT
TRBV28	TRBJ2-1	.	.	CASSWTGRDEQFF	TGTGCCAGCAGTTGGACAGGGAGGGATGAGCAGTTCTTC
TRBV5-1	TRBJ2-7	.	TRBD2	CASSAREGYEQYF	TGCGCCAGCAGCGCGCGGGAGGGCTACGAGCAGTACTTC
TRBV7-9	TRBJ2-5	.	.	CASSRRVVGWKETQYF	TGTGCCAGCAGCCGCAGGGTGGTGGGGTGGAAAGAGACCCAGTACTTC
TRBV28	TRBJ2-7	.	TRBD1	CASRTPGTGSNEQYF	TGTGCCAGCAGGACTCCCGGGACAGGGAGTAACGAGCAGTACTTC
TRBV18	TRBJ1-3	.	.	CASSPLRGTGNTIYF	TGTGCCAGCTCACCACTACGTGGGACGGGAAACACCATATATTTT
TRBV11-3	TRBJ2-2	.	.	CASSHRGARTGELFF	TGTGCCAGCAGCCATAGGGGGGCGCGGACCGGGGAGCTGTTTTTT
TRBV5-4	TRBJ2-7	.	.	CASSFSGSLYEQYF	TGTGCCAGCAGCTTCTCGGGTAGCCTCTACGAGCAGTACTTC
TRBV28	TRBJ2-5	.	.	CASSASLLETQYF	TGTGCCAGCAGTGCATCCCTCCTAGAGACCCAGTACTTC
TRBV18	TRBJ2-7	.	TRBD2	CASSGASGSDEQYF	TGTGCCAGCTCAGGAGCTAGCGGGAGTGATGAGCAGTACTTC
TRBV5-1	TRBJ2-5	.	.	CASSLVEQGTQYF	TGCGCCAGCAGCTTGGTGGAGCAGGGGACCCAGTACTTC
TRBV14	TRBJ1-2	.	TRBD1	CASSQRTGTAYGYTF	TGTGCCAGCAGCCAAAGGACCGGGACAGCCTATGGCTACACCTTC
TRBV7-2	TRBJ2-3	.	.	CASSSRHGTDTQYF	TGTGCCAGCAGCTCCCGGCATGGCACAGATACGCAGTATTTT
TRBV4-1	TRBJ2-5	.	TRBD2	CASSRLAGVETQYF	TGCGCCAGCAGCCGACTAGCGGGAGTAGAGACCCAGTACTTC
TRBV7-9	TRBJ2-1	.	.	CASRRAGTYNEQFF	TGTGCCAGCAGGCGCGCAGGGACCTACAATGAGCAGTTCTTC
TRBV15	TRBJ1-5	.	.	CATSIGGGERFQPQHF	TGTGCCACCAGCATTGGGGGGGGTGAACGGTTTCAGCCCCAGCATTTT
TRBV7-7	TRBJ2-3	.	.	CASSFSGTDTQYF	TGTGCTAGCAGCTTCTCGGGCACAGATACGCAGTATTTT
TRBV18	TRBJ1-3	.	.	CASSVPGLPSGNTIYF	TGTGCCAGCTCCGTTCCGGGCCTGCCCTCTGGAAACACCATATATTTT
TRBV7-3	TRBJ2-1	.	TRBD1	CASSLTGGLYNEQFF	TGTGCCAGCAGCTTAACAGGGGGCTTATACAATGAGCAGTTCTTC